This TCR beta chain comes out of a study of T-cell memory formation after mild COVID-19. Study details: The two donors had largely donor-specific TCR clusters.

Employing constant-segment primers, 5'RACE generated TCR alpha and TCR beta cDNA libraries bearing sample barcodes and UMIs. TCRdb re-analysed the 5' RACE reads in MiXCR, keeping a single row per CDR3 protein. The sample lists approximately 560,000 distinct CDR3 sequences; roughly 17% were seen once. This clonotype has more than one count but fewer than ten. This CDR3 is built from 14 residues. V trimming: 5 bases; J trimming: 4 bases; junction bases outside the gene matches: 7. Germline CDR1 reads SGHVS; CDR2 reads FNYEAQ. The sample was PBMCs or a T cell subset sorted from them (not recorded which). This TCR derives from an adult woman who had mild COVID-19 (a few samples of this study predate the infection). Cell type and time point are not known. The chain combines TRBV7-6 with TRBJ2-5; 7 bases line up with TRBD1. As DNA, the CDR3 is TGTGCCAGCAGCCCGATTCCAGGGGGAGAGACCCAGTACTTC. This translates into CASSPIPGGETQYF. The entire variable domain, with the rest obtained from reference TRBV7-6 and TRBJ2-5, is as follows: GAGVSQSPRYKVTKRGQDVALRCDPISGHVSLYWYRQALGQGPEFLTYFNYEAQQDKSGLPNDRFSAERPEGSISTLTIQRTEQRDSAMYRCASSPIPGGETQYFGPGTRLLVL.